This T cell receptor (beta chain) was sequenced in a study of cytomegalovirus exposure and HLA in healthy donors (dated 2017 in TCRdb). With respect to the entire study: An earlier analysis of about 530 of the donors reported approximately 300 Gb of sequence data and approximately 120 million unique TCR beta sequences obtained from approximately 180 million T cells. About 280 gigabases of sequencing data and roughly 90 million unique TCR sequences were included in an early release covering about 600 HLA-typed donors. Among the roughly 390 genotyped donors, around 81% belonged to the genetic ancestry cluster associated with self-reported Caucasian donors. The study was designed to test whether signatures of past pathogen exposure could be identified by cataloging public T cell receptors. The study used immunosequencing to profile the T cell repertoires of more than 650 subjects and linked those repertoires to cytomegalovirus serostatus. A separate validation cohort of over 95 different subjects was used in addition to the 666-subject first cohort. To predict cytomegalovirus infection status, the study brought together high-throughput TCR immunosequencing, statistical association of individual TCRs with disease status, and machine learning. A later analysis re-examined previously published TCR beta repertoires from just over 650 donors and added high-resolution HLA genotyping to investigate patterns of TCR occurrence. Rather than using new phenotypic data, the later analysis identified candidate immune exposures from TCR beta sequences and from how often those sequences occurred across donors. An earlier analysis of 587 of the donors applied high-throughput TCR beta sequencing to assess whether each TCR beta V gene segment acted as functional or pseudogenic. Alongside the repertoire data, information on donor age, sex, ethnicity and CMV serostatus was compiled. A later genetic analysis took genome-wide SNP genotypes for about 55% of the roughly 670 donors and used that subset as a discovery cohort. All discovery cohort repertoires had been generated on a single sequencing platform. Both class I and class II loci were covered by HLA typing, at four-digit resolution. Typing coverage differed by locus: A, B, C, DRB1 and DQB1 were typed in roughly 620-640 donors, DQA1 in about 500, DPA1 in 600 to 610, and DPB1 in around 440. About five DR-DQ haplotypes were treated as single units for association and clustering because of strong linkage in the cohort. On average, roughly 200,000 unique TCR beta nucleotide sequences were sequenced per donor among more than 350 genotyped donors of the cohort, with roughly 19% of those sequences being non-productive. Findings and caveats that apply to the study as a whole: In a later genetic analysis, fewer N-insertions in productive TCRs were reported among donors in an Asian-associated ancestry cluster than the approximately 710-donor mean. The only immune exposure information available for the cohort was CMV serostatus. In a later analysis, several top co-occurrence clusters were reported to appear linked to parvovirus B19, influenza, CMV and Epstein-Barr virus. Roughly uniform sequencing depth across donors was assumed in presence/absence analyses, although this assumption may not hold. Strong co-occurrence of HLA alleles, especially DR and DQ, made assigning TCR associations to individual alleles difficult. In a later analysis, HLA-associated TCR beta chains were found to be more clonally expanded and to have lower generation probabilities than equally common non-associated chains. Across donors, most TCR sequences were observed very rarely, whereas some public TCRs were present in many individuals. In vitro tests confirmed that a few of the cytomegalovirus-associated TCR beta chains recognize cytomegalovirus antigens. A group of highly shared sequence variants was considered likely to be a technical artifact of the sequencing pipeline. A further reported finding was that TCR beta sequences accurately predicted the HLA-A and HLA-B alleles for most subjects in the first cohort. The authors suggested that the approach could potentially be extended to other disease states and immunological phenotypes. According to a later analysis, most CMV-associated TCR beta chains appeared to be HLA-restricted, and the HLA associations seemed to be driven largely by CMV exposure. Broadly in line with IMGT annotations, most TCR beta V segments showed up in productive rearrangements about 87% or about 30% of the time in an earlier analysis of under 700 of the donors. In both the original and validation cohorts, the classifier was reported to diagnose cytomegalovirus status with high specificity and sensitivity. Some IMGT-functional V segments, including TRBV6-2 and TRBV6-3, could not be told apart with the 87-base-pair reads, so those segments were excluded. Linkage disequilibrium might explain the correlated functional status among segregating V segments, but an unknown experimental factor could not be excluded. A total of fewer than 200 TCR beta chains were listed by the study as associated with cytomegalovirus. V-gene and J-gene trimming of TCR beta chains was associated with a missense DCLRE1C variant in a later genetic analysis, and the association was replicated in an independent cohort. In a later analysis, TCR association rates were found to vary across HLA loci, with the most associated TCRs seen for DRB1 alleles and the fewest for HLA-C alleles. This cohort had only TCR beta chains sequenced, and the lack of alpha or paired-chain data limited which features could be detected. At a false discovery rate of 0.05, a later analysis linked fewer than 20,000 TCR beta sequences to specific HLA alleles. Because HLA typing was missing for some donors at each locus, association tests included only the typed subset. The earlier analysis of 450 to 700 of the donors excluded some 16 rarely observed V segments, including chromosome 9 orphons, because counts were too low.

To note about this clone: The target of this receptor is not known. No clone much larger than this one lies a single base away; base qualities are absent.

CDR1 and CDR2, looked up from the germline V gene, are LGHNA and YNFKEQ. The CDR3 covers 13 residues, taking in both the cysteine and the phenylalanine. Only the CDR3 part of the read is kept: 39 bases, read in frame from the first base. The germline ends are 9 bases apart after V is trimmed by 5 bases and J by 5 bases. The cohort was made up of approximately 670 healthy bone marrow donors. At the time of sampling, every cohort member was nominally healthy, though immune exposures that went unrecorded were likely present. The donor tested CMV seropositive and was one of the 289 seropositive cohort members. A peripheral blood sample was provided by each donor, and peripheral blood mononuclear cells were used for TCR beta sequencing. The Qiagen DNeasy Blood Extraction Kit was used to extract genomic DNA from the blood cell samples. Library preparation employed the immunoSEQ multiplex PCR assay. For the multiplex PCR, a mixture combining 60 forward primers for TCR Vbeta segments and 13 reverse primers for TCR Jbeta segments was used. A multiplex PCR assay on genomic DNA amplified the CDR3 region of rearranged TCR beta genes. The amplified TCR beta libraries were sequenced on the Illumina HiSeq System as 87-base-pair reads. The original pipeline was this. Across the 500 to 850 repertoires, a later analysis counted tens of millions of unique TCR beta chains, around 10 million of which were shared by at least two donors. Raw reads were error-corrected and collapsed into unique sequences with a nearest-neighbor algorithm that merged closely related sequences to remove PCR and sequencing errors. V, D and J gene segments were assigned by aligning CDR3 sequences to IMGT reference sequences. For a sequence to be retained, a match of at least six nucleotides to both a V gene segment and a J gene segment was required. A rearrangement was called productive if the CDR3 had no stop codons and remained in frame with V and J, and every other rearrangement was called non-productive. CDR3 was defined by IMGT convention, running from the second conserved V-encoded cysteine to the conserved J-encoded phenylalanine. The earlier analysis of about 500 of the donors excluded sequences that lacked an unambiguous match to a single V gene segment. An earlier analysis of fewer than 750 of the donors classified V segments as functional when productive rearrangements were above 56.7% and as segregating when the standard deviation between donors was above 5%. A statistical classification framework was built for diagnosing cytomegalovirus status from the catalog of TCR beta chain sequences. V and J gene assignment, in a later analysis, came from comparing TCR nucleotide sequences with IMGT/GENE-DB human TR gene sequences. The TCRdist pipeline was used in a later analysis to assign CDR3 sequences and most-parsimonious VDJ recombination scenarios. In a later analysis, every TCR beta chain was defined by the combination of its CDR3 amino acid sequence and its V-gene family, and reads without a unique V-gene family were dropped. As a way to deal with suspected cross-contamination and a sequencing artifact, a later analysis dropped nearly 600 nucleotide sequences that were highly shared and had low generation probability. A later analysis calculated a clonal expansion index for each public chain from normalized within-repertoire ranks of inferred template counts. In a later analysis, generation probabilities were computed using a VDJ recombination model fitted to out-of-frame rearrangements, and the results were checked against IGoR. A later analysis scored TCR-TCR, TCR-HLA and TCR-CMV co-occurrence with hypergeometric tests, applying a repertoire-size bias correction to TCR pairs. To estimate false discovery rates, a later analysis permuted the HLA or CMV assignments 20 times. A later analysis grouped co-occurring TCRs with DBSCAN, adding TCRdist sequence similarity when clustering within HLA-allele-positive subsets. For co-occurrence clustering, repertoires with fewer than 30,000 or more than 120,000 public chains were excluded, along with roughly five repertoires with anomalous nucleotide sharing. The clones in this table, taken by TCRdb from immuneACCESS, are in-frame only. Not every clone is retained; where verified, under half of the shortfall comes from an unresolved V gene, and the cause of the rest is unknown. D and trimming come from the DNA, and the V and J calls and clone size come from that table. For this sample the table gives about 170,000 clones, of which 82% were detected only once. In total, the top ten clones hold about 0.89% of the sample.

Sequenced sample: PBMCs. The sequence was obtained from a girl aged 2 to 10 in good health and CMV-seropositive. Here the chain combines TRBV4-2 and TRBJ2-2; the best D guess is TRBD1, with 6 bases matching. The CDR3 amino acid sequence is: CASSTGNTGELFF. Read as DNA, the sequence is TGTGCCAGCAGCACAGGGAATACCGGGGAGCTGTTTTTT.